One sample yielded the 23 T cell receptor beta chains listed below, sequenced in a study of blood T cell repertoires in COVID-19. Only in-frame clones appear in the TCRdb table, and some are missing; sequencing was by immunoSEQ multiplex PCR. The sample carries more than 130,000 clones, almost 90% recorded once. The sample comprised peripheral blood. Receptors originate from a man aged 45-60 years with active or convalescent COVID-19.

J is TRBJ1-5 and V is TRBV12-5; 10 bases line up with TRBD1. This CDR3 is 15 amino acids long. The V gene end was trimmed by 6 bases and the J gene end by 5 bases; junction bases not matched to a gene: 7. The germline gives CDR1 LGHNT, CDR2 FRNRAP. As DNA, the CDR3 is TGTGCTAGTGGCCTAGGGACAGGGGTTGATCAGCCCCAGCATTTT. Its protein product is CASGLGTGVDQPQHF.

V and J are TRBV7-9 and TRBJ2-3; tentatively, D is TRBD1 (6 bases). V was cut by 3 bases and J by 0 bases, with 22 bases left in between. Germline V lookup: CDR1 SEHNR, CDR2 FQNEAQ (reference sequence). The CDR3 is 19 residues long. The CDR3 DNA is TGTGCCAGCAGCTTGTCCATGATGAAAGGACAGCGTAGCACAGATACGCAGTATTTT. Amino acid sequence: CASSLSMMKGQRSTDTQYF.

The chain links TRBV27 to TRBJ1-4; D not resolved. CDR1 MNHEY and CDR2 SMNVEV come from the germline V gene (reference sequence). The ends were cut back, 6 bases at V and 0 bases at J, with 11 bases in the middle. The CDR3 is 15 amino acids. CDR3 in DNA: TGTGCCAGCAGCGTGAACAGAGCAACTAATGAAAAACTGTTTTTT. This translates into CASSVNRATNEKLFF.

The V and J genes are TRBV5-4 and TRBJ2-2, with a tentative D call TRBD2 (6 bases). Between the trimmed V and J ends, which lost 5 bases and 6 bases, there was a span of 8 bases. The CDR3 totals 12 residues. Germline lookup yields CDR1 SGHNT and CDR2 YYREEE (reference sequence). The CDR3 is CASSSGAGELFF. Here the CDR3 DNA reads TGTGCCAGCAGTTCGGGGGCCGGGGAGCTGTTTTTT.

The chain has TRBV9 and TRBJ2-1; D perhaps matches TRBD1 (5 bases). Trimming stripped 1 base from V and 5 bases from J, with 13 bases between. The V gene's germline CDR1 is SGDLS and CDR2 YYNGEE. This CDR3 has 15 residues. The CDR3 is CASSVKGFEDNEQFF. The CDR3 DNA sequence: TGTGCCAGCAGCGTAAAGGGGTTCGAGGACAATGAGCAGTTCTTC. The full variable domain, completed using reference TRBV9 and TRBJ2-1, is DSGVTQTPKHLITATGQRVTLRCSPRSGDLSVYWYQQSLDQGLQFLIQYYNGEERAKGNILERFSAQQFPDLHSELNLSSLELGDSALYFCASSVKGFEDNEQFFGPGTRLTVL.

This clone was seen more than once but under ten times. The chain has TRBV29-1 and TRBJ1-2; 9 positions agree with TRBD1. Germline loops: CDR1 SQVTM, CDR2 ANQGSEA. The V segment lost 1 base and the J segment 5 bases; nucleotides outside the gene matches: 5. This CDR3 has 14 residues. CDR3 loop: CSVEGTGAGYGYTF. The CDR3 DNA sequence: TGCAGCGTTGAAGGGACAGGGGCAGGGTATGGCTACACCTTC.

The CDR3 here is CASSQEWGRGSGNTIYF. In DNA, the CDR3 is TGTGCCAGCAGCCAAGAGTGGGGCAGGGGCTCTGGAAACACCATATATTTT. The chain employs TRBV3-1 (or the pseudogene TRBV3-2) and TRBJ1-3; perhaps TRBD1 as D (6 bases). The CDR3 sequence is 17 residues long. V lost 0 bases, J lost 0 bases, and 12 bases lay in between. Germline CDR1 LGHDT, CDR2 YNNKEL (reference sequence).

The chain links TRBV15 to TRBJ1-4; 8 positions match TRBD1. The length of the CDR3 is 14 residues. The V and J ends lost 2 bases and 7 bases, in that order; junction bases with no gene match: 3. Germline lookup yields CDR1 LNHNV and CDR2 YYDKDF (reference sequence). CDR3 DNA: TGTGCCACCAGCAGACAGGGGGCGGCTGAAAAACTGTTTTTT. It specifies CATSRQGAAEKLFF. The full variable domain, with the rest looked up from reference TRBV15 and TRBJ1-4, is DAMVIQNPRYQVTQFGKPVTLSCSQTLNHNVMYWYQQKSSQAPKLLFHYYDKDFNNEADTPDNFQSRRPNTSFCFLDIRSPGLGDTAMYLCATSRQGAAEKLFFGSGTQLSVL.

The CDR3 is CASAQGSSGNTIYF. CDR3 nucleotides: TGTGCCAGCGCTCAGGGCAGCTCTGGAAACACCATATATTTT. The chain employs TRBV18 and TRBJ1-3; weak D call: TRBD1 (5 bases). The CDR3 has 14 residues. Trimming left V 8 bases short and J 0 bases short, with 11 bases between. CDR1 KGHSH and CDR2 LQKENI come from the germline V gene.

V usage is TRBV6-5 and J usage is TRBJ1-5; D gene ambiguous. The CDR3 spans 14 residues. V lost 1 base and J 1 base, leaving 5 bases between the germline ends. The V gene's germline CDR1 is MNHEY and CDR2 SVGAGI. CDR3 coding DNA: TGTGCCAGCAGTTACTTGGGCAGCAATCAGCCCCAGCATTTT. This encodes CASSYLGSNQPQHF.

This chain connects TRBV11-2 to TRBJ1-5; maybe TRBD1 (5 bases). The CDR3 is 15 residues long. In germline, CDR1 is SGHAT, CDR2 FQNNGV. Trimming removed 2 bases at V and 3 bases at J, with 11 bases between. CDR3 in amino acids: CASSLTDSFNQPQHF. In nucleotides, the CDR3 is TGTGCCAGCAGCTTAACAGACAGCTTCAATCAGCCCCAGCATTTT.

The CDR3 loop reads CASSSPGLGGHEQFF. The CDR3 DNA follows: TGTGCCAGCAGCTCTCCGGGACTAGGGGGCCATGAGCAGTTCTTC. V and J are TRBV5-4 and TRBJ2-1; D may be TRBD2 (8 bases). Trimming left V 3 bases short and J 8 bases short, with 18 bases between. This CDR3 has 15 amino acids. Germline V lookup: CDR1 SGHNT, CDR2 YYREEE (reference sequence).

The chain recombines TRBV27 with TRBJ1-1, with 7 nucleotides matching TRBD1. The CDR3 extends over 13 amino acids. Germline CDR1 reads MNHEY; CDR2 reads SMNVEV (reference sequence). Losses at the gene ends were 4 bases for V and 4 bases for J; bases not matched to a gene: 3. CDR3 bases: TGTGCCAGCAGTTCCCACAGGGGCACTGAAGCTTTCTTT. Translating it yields CASSSHRGTEAFF.

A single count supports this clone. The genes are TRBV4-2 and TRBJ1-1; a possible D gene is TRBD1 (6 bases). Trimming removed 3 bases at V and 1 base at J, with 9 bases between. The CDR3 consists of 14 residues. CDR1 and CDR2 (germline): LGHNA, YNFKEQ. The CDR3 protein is CASSQRQENTEAFF. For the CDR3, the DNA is TGTGCCAGCAGCCAGAGACAGGAGAACACTGAAGCTTTCTTT.

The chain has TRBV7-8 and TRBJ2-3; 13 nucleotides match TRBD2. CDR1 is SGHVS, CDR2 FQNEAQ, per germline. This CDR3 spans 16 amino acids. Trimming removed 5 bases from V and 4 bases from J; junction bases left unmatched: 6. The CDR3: CASSPTSGRAPDTQYF. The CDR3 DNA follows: TGTGCCAGCAGCCCAACTAGCGGGAGGGCCCCAGATACGCAGTATTTT.

CDR3 sequence reads: CASSLRPGGSHNQPQHF. In nucleotides, the CDR3 is TGTGCCAGCAGTTTACGACCAGGGGGATCCCACAATCAGCCCCAGCATTTT. The chain employs TRBV27 and TRBJ1-5, with 7 bases matching TRBD1. Germline V gene data show CDR1 as MNHEY and CDR2 as SMNVEV (reference sequence). The CDR3 length is 17 residues. V trimming: 2 bases; J trimming: 3 bases; junction bases outside the gene matches: 10.

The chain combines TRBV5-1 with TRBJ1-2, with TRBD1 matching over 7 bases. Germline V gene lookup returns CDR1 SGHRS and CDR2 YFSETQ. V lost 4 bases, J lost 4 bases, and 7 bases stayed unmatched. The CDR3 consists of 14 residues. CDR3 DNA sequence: TGCGCCAGCAGCGCCCGACAGGGAACCTATGGCTACACCTTC. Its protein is CASSARQGTYGYTF. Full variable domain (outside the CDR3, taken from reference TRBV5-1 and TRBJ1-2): KAGVTQTPRYLIKTRGQQVTLSCSPISGHRSVSWYQQTPGQGLQFLFEYFSETQRNKGNFPGRFSGRQFSNSRSEMNVSTLELGDSALYLCASSARQGTYGYTFGSGTRLTVV.

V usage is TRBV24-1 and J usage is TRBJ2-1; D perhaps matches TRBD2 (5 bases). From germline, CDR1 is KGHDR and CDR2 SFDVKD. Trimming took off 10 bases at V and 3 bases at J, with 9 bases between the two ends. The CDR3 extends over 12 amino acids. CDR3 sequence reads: CATSTNYNEQFF. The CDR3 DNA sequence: TGTGCCACGTCGACTAACTACAATGAGCAGTTCTTC.

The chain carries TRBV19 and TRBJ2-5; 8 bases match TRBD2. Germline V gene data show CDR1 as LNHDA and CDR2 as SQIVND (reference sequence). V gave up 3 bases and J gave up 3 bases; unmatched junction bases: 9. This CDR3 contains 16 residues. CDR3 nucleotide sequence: TGTGCCAGTAGTATTTTGGGCCTAGCGGGTGAAGAGACCCAGTACTTC. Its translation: CASSILGLAGEETQYF. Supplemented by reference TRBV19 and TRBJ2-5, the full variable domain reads DGGITQSPKYLFRKEGQNVTLSCEQNLNHDAMYWYRQDPGQGLRLIYYSQIVNDFQKGDIAEGYSVSREKKESFPLTVTSAQKNPTAFYLCASSILGLAGEETQYFGPGTRLLVL.

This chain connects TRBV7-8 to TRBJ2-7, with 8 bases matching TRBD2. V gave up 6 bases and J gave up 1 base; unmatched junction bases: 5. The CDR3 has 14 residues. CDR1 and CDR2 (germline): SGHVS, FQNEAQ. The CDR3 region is CASRRASGSYEQYF. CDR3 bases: TGTGCCAGCAGGAGGGCTAGCGGGTCCTACGAGCAGTACTTC.

Here the CDR3 DNA reads TGTGCCAGCAGCGTTTATAGCGGGAGCTCCTACGAGCAGTACTTC. This encodes CASSVYSGSSYEQYF. The rearrangement joins TRBV9 to TRBJ2-7, with 9 nucleotides matching TRBD2. Germline V gene sequence: CDR1 SGDLS, CDR2 YYNGEE. The CDR3 is 15 amino acids. V trimming: 2 bases; J trimming: 0 bases; junction bases outside the gene matches: 3.

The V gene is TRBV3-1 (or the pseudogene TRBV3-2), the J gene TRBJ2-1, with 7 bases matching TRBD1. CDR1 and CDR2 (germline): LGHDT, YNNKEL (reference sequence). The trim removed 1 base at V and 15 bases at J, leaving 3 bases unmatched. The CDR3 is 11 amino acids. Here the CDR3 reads CASSQGTGLFF. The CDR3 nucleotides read TGTGCCAGCAGCCAAGGGACAGGCCTGTTCTTC.

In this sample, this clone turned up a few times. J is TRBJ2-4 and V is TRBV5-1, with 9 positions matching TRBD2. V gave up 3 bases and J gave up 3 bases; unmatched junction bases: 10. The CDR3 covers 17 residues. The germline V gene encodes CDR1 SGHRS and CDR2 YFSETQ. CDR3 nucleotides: TGCGCCAGCAGCTGGGAAAATAGCGGGAGTGGCAAAAACATTCAGTACTTC. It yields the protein CASSWENSGSGKNIQYF.